This T cell receptor beta chain was profiled in a study of blood T cell repertoires in COVID-19. The wider study: There were acute and convalescent COVID-19 samples, and they came from the United States, Italy and Spain. T cells, B-cell-depleted T cells, or PBMCs supplied cDNA or gDNA.

V dropped 6 bases and J dropped 0; count of bases not matched to a gene: 2. The CDR3 length is 14 residues. Germline CDR1 and CDR2: SNHLY and FYNNEI. Authors' data handling: Amplification of reference gene primers was used by the study to estimate nucleated cell counts. TCRdb keeps only in-frame clones here, not all; method: immunoSEQ multiplex PCR. V and J calls and clone size follow that table, whereas D and trimming were derived from the DNA. The sample holds just under 85,000 clones, around four fifths seen once. This chain links TRBV2 with TRBJ2-3; 8 bases line up with TRBD1. Sequencing was performed on peripheral blood. The receptor's source is a woman aged 55-75 years with acute or convalescent COVID-19. CDR3 nucleotide sequence: TGTGCCAGCAGAAGACAGGGGAGCACAGATACGCAGTATTTT. Translation: CASRRQGSTDTQYF.